This T cell receptor (beta chain) came from a study of memory CD4+ T cells and cytomegalovirus serostatus. The CDR3 is made up of 16 amino acids. Trimming shortened V by 0 bases and J by 10 bases, and 20 bases separated the two germline ends. CDR1 is SGDLS, CDR2 YYNGEE, per germline. Single viable CD3+CD4+CD8-CD45RO+ cells were sorted as the memory CD4+ T cells. Donors' CMV status reflects serum IgG against pp150, pp28, p38, p52. Positive selection with CD4 microbeads enriched total CD4+ T cells. In its sample, this clone was seen once. The antigen is undetermined. Regarding the study as a whole: Suggested: most of the CMV-linked TCR signature lies in CD4+ memory cells.

In the source study's methods: After removing out-of-frame reads, around 2,000,000 distinct TCRbeta sequences remained. Assay used: immunoSEQ multiplex PCR; TCRdb lists only in-frame clones, some missing. Clonal size and the V and J genes are those of that table, whereas D and trimming came from the DNA. In the table there are tens of thousands of clones, over 60% of which are singletons. The gene calls are TRBV9 and TRBJ2-1, with D hard to call. The receptor's source is an adult in good health and CMV-seropositive. The sequenced sample was memory CD4+ T cells from blood. CDR3 coding DNA: TGTGCCAGCAGCGTAGGTACCAGCGTCTCGGGTAGCGAGCAGTTCTTC. This codes for CASSVGTSVSGSEQFF.